The following is a T cell receptor (beta chain) sequence with its context. This entry comes from a study of T cell changes during pregnancy in multiple sclerosis. The germline CDR1 and CDR2 sequences are MNHNY and SVGAGI (reference sequence). Deletions cut 7 bases from V and 9 bases from J, with 13 bases between. The CDR3 spans 12 residues. The assay was immunoSEQ multiplex PCR, and TCRdb's table has in-frame clones only and misses some. The table lists about 38,000 clones, about nine tenths of them singletons, with roughly 6.1% in the top ten. The chain has TRBV6-6 and TRBJ2-1; D gene ambiguous. The specimen was CD8+ T cells from peripheral blood mononuclear cells, collected in the second trimester of pregnancy. This TCR came from a female donor with multiple sclerosis, enrolled in a pregnancy study. The DNA of the CDR3 is TGTGCCAGCACCCATAGCTCGGGTGAGCAGTTCTTC. Protein: CASTHSSGEQFF.